Below are 13 T cell receptor beta chains sequenced from a single sample in a study of blood T cell repertoires in COVID-19. Profiled with immunoSEQ multiplex PCR; TCRdb holds only in-frame clones, not every one. This sample carries roughly 280,000 clones, roughly nine tenths of them seen once, and the ten largest clones take less than 3%. The material sequenced was PBMCs or T cells enriched from blood (not recorded which). The source is a woman aged 50 to 60 who had recovered from COVID-19.

This chain links TRBV5-1 with TRBJ2-3; no definite D call. The germline V gene encodes CDR1 SGHRS and CDR2 YFSETQ. This CDR3 has 13 residues. V lost 1 base to trimming and J lost 0 bases, with 3 bases between them. CDR3 sequence: CASSLTSTDTQYF. The CDR3 region has the DNA TGCGCCAGCAGCTTGACTAGCACAGATACGCAGTATTTT.

The chain combines TRBV18 with TRBJ1-3; D gene unclear. Trimming shortened V by 0 bases and J by 4 bases, and 10 bases separated the two germline ends. The length of the CDR3 is 15 residues. From germline, CDR1 is KGHSH and CDR2 LQKENI. The DNA for the CDR3 is TGTGCCAGCTCACCACCGGGCGTACGGGGAAACACCATATATTTT. It is translated as CASSPPGVRGNTIYF.

This clone was observed a handful of times. This CDR3 reads CASSHSGGGETQYF. CDR3 sequence (DNA): TGTGCCAGCTCCCACTCGGGAGGGGGGGAGACCCAGTACTTC. The chain is built from TRBV6-5 and TRBJ2-5; TRBD2 agrees at 8 bases. CDR1 and CDR2 (germline): MNHEY, SVGAGI. With 8 bases clipped from V and 5 bases from J, the junction kept 10 bases outside the gene matches. This CDR3 region has 14 residues.

V is TRBV6-2 or TRBV6-3 and J is TRBJ2-2, with TRBD2 matching over 8 bases. CDR3 length equals 14 residues. V shed 2 bases, J shed 5 bases, and the junction held 1 base outside the gene matches. Germline V CDR1 and CDR2: MNHEY, SVGEGT. The CDR3: CASSYERETGELFF. The CDR3 DNA reads TGTGCCAGCAGTTACGAGCGGGAGACCGGGGAGCTGTTTTTT.

This chain joins TRBV7-3 and TRBJ2-1; 12 bases are a match to TRBD2. Trimming took 2 bases from V and 9 from J; bases not matched to a gene: 5. CDR1 and CDR2 (germline): SGHTA, FQGTGA. CDR3 length: 15 amino acids. The CDR3 DNA is TGTGCCAGCAGCTTACTAGCGGGAGGGAAGGGTGAGCAGTTCTTC. It encodes CASSLLAGGKGEQFF.

This chain joins TRBV28 and TRBJ1-5; D perhaps matches TRBD1 (6 bases). From germline, CDR1 is MDHEN and CDR2 SYDVKM. This CDR3 is 13 amino acids long. Trimming pared 6 bases from V and 4 bases from J, leaving 10 bases between. The CDR3 protein is CASRGGVNQPQHF. CDR3 nucleotides: TGTGCCAGCAGAGGGGGGGTTAATCAGCCCCAGCATTTT.

This rearrangement joins TRBV6-5 to TRBJ1-6, with 9 bases that match TRBD1. CDR1 is MNHEY and CDR2 is SVGAGI in the germline V gene. The CDR3 length is 15 residues. V gave up 6 bases and J gave up 7 bases; unmatched junction bases: 7. CDR3 amino acids: CASRLRDRENSPLHF. The CDR3 DNA is TGTGCCAGCAGACTCAGGGACAGGGAGAATTCACCCCTCCACTTT.

The gene calls are TRBV2 and TRBJ2-1; D gene ambiguous. Germline V gene lookup returns CDR1 SNHLY and CDR2 FYNNEI. This CDR3 has 12 amino acids. Trimming took off 6 bases at V and 3 bases at J, with 6 bases between the two ends. The CDR3 region has the DNA TGTGCCAGCAGGCTAGACTACAATGAGCAGTTCTTC. It yields the protein CASRLDYNEQFF.

This chain connects TRBV7-8 to TRBJ2-1; 7 bases line up with TRBD2. CDR1 and CDR2 from the germline V gene are SGHVS and FQNEAQ. V gave up 3 bases and J gave up 4 bases; unmatched junction bases: 9. This CDR3 comprises 16 residues. Here the CDR3 reads CASSFPRDYRYNEQFF. CDR3 coding DNA: TGTGCCAGCAGCTTTCCACGGGACTACCGATACAATGAGCAGTTCTTC.

V gene TRBV7-6 combines with J gene TRBJ1-2, with 7 bases that match TRBD1. The J segment lost 2 bases and the V segment lost 1 base, leaving 4 bases of the junction unmatched. This CDR3 contains 15 residues. CDR1 and CDR2 (germline): SGHVS, FNYEAQ. The CDR3 reads CASSLEGQTNYGYTF. The CDR3 nucleotides are TGTGCCAGCAGCTTAGAGGGACAGACCAACTATGGCTACACCTTC. Together with reference TRBV7-6 and TRBJ1-2, the CDR3 gives the full variable domain: GAGVSQSPRYKVTKRGQDVALRCDPISGHVSLYWYRQALGQGPEFLTYFNYEAQQDKSGLPNDRFSAERPEGSISTLTIQRTEQRDSAMYRCASSLEGQTNYGYTFGSGTRLTVV.

This clone came up a few times. V gene TRBV29-1 combines with J gene TRBJ2-3; TRBD2 is a possible D gene (5 bases). CDR1 SQVTM and CDR2 ANQGSEA come from the germline V gene. V was clipped by 0 bases and J by 4 bases, with 14 bases between them. The CDR3 consists of 15 residues. The DNA of the CDR3 is TGCAGCGTTGAAGATCGAGGGAGTGGGGCAGATACGCAGTATTTT. This encodes CSVEDRGSGADTQYF.

The V and J genes are TRBV4-3 and TRBJ2-5; 9 bases match TRBD2. CDR1 is LGHNA and CDR2 is YSLEER in the germline V gene. The CDR3 spans 18 residues. Germline trimming cut 0 bases from V and 5 bases from J; bases unmatched to any gene: 13. The CDR3 reads CASSQDFGGRAVRETQYF. As DNA, the CDR3 is TGCGCCAGCAGCCAAGATTTTGGCGGGAGGGCGGTGAGGGAGACCCAGTACTTC.

The table lists this clone with a few counts. The V call is TRBV7-2, the J call TRBJ2-7; 9 bases match TRBD1. The J segment lost 4 bases and the V segment lost 5 bases, leaving 6 bases of the junction unmatched. This CDR3 region has 14 residues. Germline loops: CDR1 SGHTA, CDR2 FQGNSA. The CDR3 region has the DNA TGTGCCAGCAGCCTGCGGACAGGGGAATACGAGCAGTACTTC. Amino acid sequence: CASSLRTGEYEQYF.